One and the same sample provided the 31 T cell receptor beta chains below, sequenced in a study of T cell repertoires in cytomegalovirus infection. One entry per CDR3 protein, called by TCRdb with MiXCR from the reads. The sample has approximately 250,000 distinct CDR3 sequences, 22% seen once. The source material was CD8+ T cells from PBMCs. Source of these receptors: a human donor in good health (CMV status not recorded). Some clones in this sample may be carry-over from other donors' samples.

This rearrangement joins TRBV28 to TRBJ2-5; D is possibly TRBD2 (7 bases). V gave up 5 bases and J gave up 1 base, with 20 bases separating them. The germline gives CDR1 MDHEN, CDR2 SYDVKM. The CDR3 is 17 residues long. The CDR3, as DNA: TGTGCCAGCAGTCCTACGGGGGCGGGGGACCCCCAAGAGACCCAGTACTTC. Encoded protein: CASSPTGAGDPQETQYF. The whole variable domain, filled in from reference TRBV28 and TRBJ2-5, reads DVKVTQSSRYLVKRTGEKVFLECVQDMDHENMFWYRQDPGLGLRLIYFSYDVKMKEKGDIPEGYSVSREKKERFSLILESASTNQTSMYLCASSPTGAGDPQETQYFGPGTRLLVL.

The genes are TRBV4-1 and TRBJ1-1; no firm D call. V shed 2 bases and J shed 6 bases, with 10 bases lying between them. The CDR3 loop spans 13 amino acids. Germline loops: CDR1 MGHRA, CDR2 YSYEKL. CDR3 residues: CASSQKEDSEAFF. CDR3 bases: TGCGCCAGCAGCCAAAAGGAGGATTCTGAAGCTTTCTTT.

This clonotype came up many times. This chain joins TRBV7-9 and TRBJ1-1; TRBD1 matches 8 bases. The CDR3 loop spans 16 amino acids. Losses at the gene ends were 5 bases for V and 1 base for J; bases not matched to a gene: 9. From germline, CDR1 is SEHNR and CDR2 FQNEAQ (reference sequence). In nucleotides, the CDR3 is TGTGCCAGCAGCCTTAATTTGGGACAGGAGAACACTGAAGCTTTCTTT. Its protein is CASSLNLGQENTEAFF.

CDR3 DNA: TGTGCCAGCAGCCCGCGACAGGGAGGCACTGAAGCTTTCTTT. Translation: CASSPRQGGTEAFF. The V and J genes are TRBV11-1 and TRBJ1-1; 7 nucleotides agree with TRBD1. Per germline, CDR1 SGHAT and CDR2 FQDESV (reference sequence). V gave up 5 bases and J gave up 4 bases; unmatched junction bases: 7. The CDR3 runs to 14 residues.

At least ten counts were recorded for this clonotype. The rearrangement uses TRBV7-9 and TRBJ1-1; TRBD1 matches at 8 bases. V trimming: 5 bases; J trimming: 4 bases; junction bases outside the gene matches: 9. The length of the CDR3 is 15 residues. Germline V gene data show CDR1 as SEHNR and CDR2 as FQNEAQ (reference sequence). The CDR3 nucleotides read TGTGCCAGCAGCGAGACAGGGGATGGAATCACTGAAGCTTTCTTT. Translation: CASSETGDGITEAFF.

The V and J genes are TRBV7-6 and TRBJ2-1, with 14 bases aligning to TRBD2. J gave up 10 bases and V 7 bases, and 6 bases lay outside the gene matches. The CDR3 extends over 14 amino acids. The V gene's germline CDR1 is SGHVS and CDR2 FNYEAQ. CDR3 sequence: CASMTSGGAREQFF. DNA of the CDR3: TGTGCCAGCATGACTAGCGGGGGGGCCCGAGAGCAGTTCTTC.

This clonotype came up a few times. The chain links TRBV28 to TRBJ1-6; D remains unclear. The CDR3 spans 16 residues. With 4 bases removed from V and 0 bases from J, the gap between germline ends came to 10 bases. From germline, CDR1 is MDHEN and CDR2 SYDVKM. The DNA of the CDR3 is TGTGCCAGCAGTTCCCGGTTGGACTCCTATAATTCACCCCTCCACTTT. Encoded protein: CASSSRLDSYNSPLHF.

The J gene is TRBJ2-1, the V gene TRBV7-8; 11 positions agree with TRBD2. J lost 8 bases, V lost 1 base, and 4 bases had no gene match. Germline-derived CDR1 and CDR2 are SGHVS and FQNEAQ. The CDR3 covers 15 residues. The CDR3 region has the DNA TGTGCCAGCAGCTTAGTGGGACTAGCGGCGGATGAGCAGTTCTTC. Its translation: CASSLVGLAADEQFF.

This chain uses TRBV11-2 with TRBJ1-2; no definite D call. The ends were cut back, 4 bases at V and 8 bases at J, with 17 bases in the middle. This CDR3 comprises 14 residues. Germline CDR1 is SGHAT and CDR2 is FQNNGV. The CDR3 here is CASSSPDLATGYTF. CDR3 bases: TGTGCCAGCAGCTCCCCGGACCTGGCAACCGGCTACACCTTC.

This clonotype was detected a few times. V usage is TRBV12-3 or TRBV12-4 and J usage is TRBJ2-3; TRBD1 is a possible D gene (6 bases). CDR3 size: 14 residues. Trimming took off 3 bases at V and 7 bases at J, with 14 bases between the two ends. The CDR3: CASSFPGADNTQYF. The CDR3, as DNA: TGTGCCAGCAGTTTTCCAGGGGCGGATAATACGCAGTATTTT.

This clonotype was seen only a few times. The V call is TRBV12-3 or TRBV12-4, the J call TRBJ2-1, with no clear D. The CDR3 spans 13 residues. V lost 3 bases to trimming and J lost 8 bases, with 11 bases between them. The CDR3 is CASSFTQPHEQFF. CDR3 DNA sequence: TGTGCCAGCAGTTTTACCCAGCCCCATGAGCAGTTCTTC.

This clonotype came up a few times. CDR3 in DNA: TGCGCCAGCAGCCATACTAGCGGGGGGACAGATACGCAGTATTTT. This sequence encodes CASSHTSGGTDTQYF. The chain couples TRBV5-1 to TRBJ2-3, with TRBD2 identical over 12 bases. Unmatched junction bases numbered 3, after V lost 4 bases and J lost 3 bases. The CDR3 sequence is 15 residues long. Germline V gene data show CDR1 as SGHRS and CDR2 as YFSETQ.

The chain couples TRBV20-1 to TRBJ2-7; 8 bases are shared with TRBD1. CDR1 is DFQATT and CDR2 is SNEGSKA in the germline V gene (reference sequence). Trimming took 2 bases from V and 3 from J; bases not matched to a gene: 9. CDR3 length: 15 residues. The CDR3 loop is CSARSPGQVFYEQYF. Here the CDR3 DNA reads TGCAGTGCTAGATCCCCGGGACAGGTTTTCTACGAGCAGTACTTC.

This clonotype was recorded at least ten times. The chain is built from TRBV7-9 and TRBJ2-1, with D unclear. V gave up 3 bases and J gave up 3 bases, with 3 bases separating them. Germline V gene data show CDR1 as SEHNR and CDR2 as FQNEAQ (reference sequence). The CDR3 covers 12 residues. The CDR3 reads CASSFNYNEQFF. The CDR3 nucleotides read TGTGCCAGCAGCTTCAACTACAATGAGCAGTTCTTC.

This clonotype appeared many times. V and J are TRBV6-5 and TRBJ2-5; 13 bases align to TRBD2. After removal of 0 bases from V and 8 bases from J, the junction contained 3 bases not matched to a gene. The CDR3 runs to 15 residues. Germline V lookup: CDR1 MNHEY, CDR2 SVGAGI. The CDR3 DNA is TGTGCCAGCAGTTACTCGACTAGCGGGGGGCCAACCCAGTACTTC. Amino acid sequence: CASSYSTSGGPTQYF.

In this sample, this clonotype turned up a few times. This chain links TRBV19 with TRBJ1-2; 7 nucleotides agree with TRBD1. V lost 3 bases to trimming and J lost 4 bases; unmatched junction nucleotides: 11. The CDR3 length is 16 residues. Germline V gene sequence: CDR1 LNHDA, CDR2 SQIVND (reference sequence). Here the CDR3 reads CASSIRDSAHFYGYTF. CDR3 in DNA: TGTGCCAGTAGTATCCGGGACAGCGCCCATTTCTATGGCTACACCTTC.

The chain employs TRBV25-1 and TRBJ2-1, with D possibly TRBD2 on 6 matching bases. CDR1 and CDR2 (germline): MGHDK, SYGVNS. V lost 1 base and J lost 4, with 11 bases in between. There are 15 residues in the CDR3. CDR3 in DNA: TGTGCCAGCAGTGAATTAGGGCGGGAATACAATGAGCAGTTCTTC. The encoded protein is CASSELGREYNEQFF.

J is TRBJ2-2 and V is TRBV24-1; D not resolved. Looked up from germline, CDR1 is KGHDR and CDR2 is SFDVKD. The CDR3 runs 15 residues. The V and J ends lost 4 bases and 3 bases respectively, with 11 bases between them. CDR3 amino acids: CATSDTSAHTGELFF. Here the CDR3 DNA reads TGTGCCACCAGTGACACTTCAGCTCACACCGGGGAGCTGTTTTTT.

Many counts were recorded for this clonotype. The chain recombines TRBV7-2 with TRBJ1-4, with D tentatively TRBD1 (5 bases). Germline V gene data show CDR1 as SGHTA and CDR2 as FQGNSA. Trimming removed 3 bases from V and 2 bases from J, with 13 bases in between. CDR3 length: 16 residues. This CDR3 reads CASSLGSGGTNEKLFF. DNA of the CDR3: TGTGCCAGCAGCTTGGGCTCCGGGGGTACTAATGAAAAACTGTTTTTT.

The CDR3 DNA reads TGTGCCAGTAGTATCGCAGGGTACACTGAAGCTTTCTTT. It translates to CASSIAGYTEAFF. This sequence joins TRBV19 and TRBJ1-1; D is possibly TRBD1 (5 bases). The CDR3 covers 13 residues. Germline CDR1 and CDR2: LNHDA and SQIVND (reference sequence). V lost 3 bases and J 3 bases, leaving 8 bases between the germline ends.

This clonotype showed up just once. This chain uses TRBV15 with TRBJ2-2; no reliable D call. V was cut by 0 bases and J by 7 bases, with 9 bases left in between. In germline, CDR1 is LNHNV, CDR2 YYDKDF (reference sequence). This CDR3 has 14 residues. CDR3 bases: TGTGCCACCAGCAGAGATCCGGCCATCGGGGAGCTGTTTTTT. Protein product: CATSRDPAIGELFF.

This clonotype was counted only a few times. The chain recombines TRBV29-1 with TRBJ1-3; 10 bases agree with TRBD1. The germline V gene has CDR1 SQVTM and CDR2 ANQGSEA. V was clipped by 4 bases and J by 4 bases; unmatched bases: 4. The length of the CDR3 is 14 residues. The CDR3 DNA follows: TGCAGCGTTGTGACAGGGGGCGCAGGAAACACCATATATTTT. This translates into CSVVTGGAGNTIYF.

The chain links TRBV11-2 to TRBJ2-7; D remains ambiguous. Trimming left V 5 bases short and J 5 bases short, with 13 bases between. CDR1 and CDR2 from the germline V gene are SGHAT and FQNNGV. The CDR3 length is 13 residues. CDR3 residues: CASSPDSSNEQYF. As DNA, the CDR3 is TGTGCCAGCAGCCCCGATTCAAGTAACGAGCAGTACTTC.

The rearrangement links TRBV18 to TRBJ1-1; the D is unclear. Trimming took off 2 bases at V and 4 bases at J, with 11 bases between the two ends. Germline V gene lookup returns CDR1 KGHSH and CDR2 LQKENI. This CDR3 comprises 14 residues. In DNA, the CDR3 is TGTGCCAGCTCACCAGTCAGTCTCGGCACTGAAGCTTTCTTT. Its protein product is CASSPVSLGTEAFF.

In this sample, this clonotype turned up a few times. The V call is TRBV14, the J call TRBJ1-1; no definite D call. Germline CDR1 is SGHDN and CDR2 is FVKESK. This CDR3 has 15 amino acids. Trimming stripped 2 bases from V and 1 base from J, with 11 bases between. This CDR3 is CASSQWGFSNTEAFF. CDR3 in DNA: TGTGCCAGCAGCCAATGGGGATTTTCGAACACTGAAGCTTTCTTT.

This rearrangement joins TRBV12-3 or TRBV12-4 to TRBJ1-5, with D possibly being TRBD1 (6 bases). V was pared by 6 bases and J by 6 bases, with 15 bases between. The CDR3 has 14 residues. The CDR3 sequence is CASRPKGGGQPQHF. CDR3 nucleotides: TGTGCCAGCAGACCCAAGGGAGGGGGTCAGCCCCAGCATTTT.

J is TRBJ1-4 and V is TRBV29-1; D might be TRBD1 (5 bases). The CDR3 sequence is 11 residues long. From germline, CDR1 is SQVTM and CDR2 ANQGSEA. The V end lost 4 bases, the J end lost 12 bases, and 12 bases lay between the germline ends. The CDR3: CSVGGLGELFF. CDR3 DNA sequence: TGCAGCGTTGGGGGGTTGGGTGAACTGTTTTTT.

At least ten counts were recorded for this clonotype. This likely comes from a read error, as the CDR3 has no conserved phenylalanine or tryptophan at its end. This chain connects TRBV6-1 to TRBJ2-1, with D perhaps TRBD2 (6 bases). Germline-derived CDR1 and CDR2 are MNHNS and SASEGT. V lost 11 bases, J lost 3 bases, and 17 bases lay in between. This CDR3 spans 14 amino acids. The CDR3 coding sequence is TGTGCCGCGCCGGCTAGCGCGTTCTACAATGAGCAGTTCGTC. Residues: CAAPASAFYNEQFV.

This clonotype was observed a handful of times. V and J are TRBV28 and TRBJ2-7; D possibly corresponds to TRBD2 (5 bases). The CDR3 runs to 10 residues. Between the trimmed V and J ends, which lost 10 bases and 4 bases, there was a span of 8 bases. Germline lookup yields CDR1 MDHEN and CDR2 SYDVKM. As DNA, the CDR3 is TGTGCCACCGAGGGATACGAGCAGTACTTC. This encodes CATEGYEQYF.

Ten or more counts support this clonotype. The chain has TRBV28 and TRBJ2-1; 10 bases map to TRBD2. CDR3 length equals 15 residues. CDR1 is MDHEN, CDR2 SYDVKM, per germline. The junction had 6 bases not matched to a gene; V was cut back by 8 bases and J by 2 bases. The CDR3 reads CASLGSGGAYNEQFF. CDR3 in DNA: TGTGCCAGCCTTGGGAGCGGGGGGGCCTACAATGAGCAGTTCTTC.

The chain is built from TRBV6-5 and TRBJ2-4; tentatively, D is TRBD1 (5 bases). V dropped 6 bases and J dropped 1 base, with 10 bases sitting between them. This CDR3 has 14 amino acids. The germline CDR1 and CDR2 sequences are MNHEY and SVGAGI. CDR3 sequence: CASSDSLAKNIQYF. CDR3 bases: TGTGCCAGCAGCGACAGTCTGGCCAAAAACATTCAGTACTTC.